This T cell receptor beta chain was identified in a study of OX40 agonist ivuxolimab in advanced cancers. Germline CDR1 and CDR2: LGHNA and YSLEER. This CDR3 spans 14 amino acids. V lost 1 base to trimming and J lost 5 bases, with 11 bases between them. Here immunoSEQ multiplex PCR was the method, and the copy in TCRdb shows in-frame clones only, minus some. The sample lists tens of thousands of clones, around 86% occurring once. The sample in question was CD4+ or CD8+ T cells sorted from blood, obtained in a trial of the OX40 agonist ivuxolimab. The chain joins TRBV4-3 to TRBJ2-5; D is ambiguous. This receptor was identified in an adult with an advanced solid tumor such as melanoma, head and neck, liver or kidney cancer. The CDR3 nucleotides read TGCGCCAGCAGCCAAGGGGGTAGTAGTGAGACCCAGTACTTC. Translation gives CASSQGGSSETQYF.